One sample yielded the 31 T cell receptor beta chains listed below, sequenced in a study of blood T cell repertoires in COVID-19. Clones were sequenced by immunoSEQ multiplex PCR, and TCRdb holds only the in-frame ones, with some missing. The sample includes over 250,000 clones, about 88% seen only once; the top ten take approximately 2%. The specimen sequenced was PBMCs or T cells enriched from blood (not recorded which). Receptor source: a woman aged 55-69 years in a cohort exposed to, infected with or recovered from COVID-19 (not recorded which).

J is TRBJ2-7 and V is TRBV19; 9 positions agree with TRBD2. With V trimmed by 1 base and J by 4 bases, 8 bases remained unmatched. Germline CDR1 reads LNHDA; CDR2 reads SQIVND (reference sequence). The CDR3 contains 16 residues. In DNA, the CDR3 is TGTGCCAGTAGTATAGTAGCGGGGGTTCGTCCTTACGAGCAGTACTTC. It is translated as CASSIVAGVRPYEQYF.

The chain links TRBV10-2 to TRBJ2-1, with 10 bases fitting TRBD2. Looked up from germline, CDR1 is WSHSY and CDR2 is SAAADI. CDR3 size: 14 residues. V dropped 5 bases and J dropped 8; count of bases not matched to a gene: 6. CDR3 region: CASSLVAGGDEQFF. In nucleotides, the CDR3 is TGCGCCAGCAGTTTGGTAGCGGGAGGAGATGAGCAGTTCTTC.

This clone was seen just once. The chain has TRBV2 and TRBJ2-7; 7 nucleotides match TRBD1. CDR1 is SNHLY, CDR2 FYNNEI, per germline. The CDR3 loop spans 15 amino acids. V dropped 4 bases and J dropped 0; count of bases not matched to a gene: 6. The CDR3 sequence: CASSARGQSSYEQYF. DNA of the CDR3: TGTGCCAGCAGTGCCCGGGGACAGTCCTCCTACGAGCAGTACTTC.

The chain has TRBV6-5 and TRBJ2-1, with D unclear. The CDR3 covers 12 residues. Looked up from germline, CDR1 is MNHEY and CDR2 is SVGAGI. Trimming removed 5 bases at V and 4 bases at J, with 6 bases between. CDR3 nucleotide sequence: TGTGCCAGCAGTAGAGGATACAATGAGCAGTTCTTC. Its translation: CASSRGYNEQFF.

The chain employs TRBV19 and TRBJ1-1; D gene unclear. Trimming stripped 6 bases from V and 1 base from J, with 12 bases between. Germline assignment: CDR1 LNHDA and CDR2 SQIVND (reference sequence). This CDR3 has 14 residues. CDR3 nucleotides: TGTGCCAGTAGCCGATCTAACAGGAACACTGAAGCTTTCTTT. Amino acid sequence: CASSRSNRNTEAFF.

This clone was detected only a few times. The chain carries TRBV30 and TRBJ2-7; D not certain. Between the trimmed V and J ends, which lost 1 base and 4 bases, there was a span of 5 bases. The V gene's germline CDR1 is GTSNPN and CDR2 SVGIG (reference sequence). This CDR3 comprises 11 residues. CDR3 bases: TGTGCCTGGAGTGACAAATACGAGCAGTACTTC. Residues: CAWSDKYEQYF.

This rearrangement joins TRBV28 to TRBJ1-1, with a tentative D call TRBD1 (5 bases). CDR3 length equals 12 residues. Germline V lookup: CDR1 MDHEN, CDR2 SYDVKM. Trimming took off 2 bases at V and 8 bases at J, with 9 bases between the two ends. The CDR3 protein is CASSLGRGEAFF. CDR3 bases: TGTGCCAGCAGTTTAGGTCGGGGGGAAGCTTTCTTT.

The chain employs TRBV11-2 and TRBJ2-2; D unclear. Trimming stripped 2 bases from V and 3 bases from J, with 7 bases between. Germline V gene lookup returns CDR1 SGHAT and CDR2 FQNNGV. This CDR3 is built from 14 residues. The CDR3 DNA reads TGTGCCAGCAGCTTAAACGAGTACACCGGGGAGCTGTTTTTT. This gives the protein CASSLNEYTGELFF.

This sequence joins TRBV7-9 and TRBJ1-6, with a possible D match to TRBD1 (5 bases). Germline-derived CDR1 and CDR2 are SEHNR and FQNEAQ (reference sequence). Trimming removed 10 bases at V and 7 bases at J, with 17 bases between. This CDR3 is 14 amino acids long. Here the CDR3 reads CATTGETRNSPLHF. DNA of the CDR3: TGTGCCACCACGGGGGAGACTAGGAATTCACCCCTCCACTTT.

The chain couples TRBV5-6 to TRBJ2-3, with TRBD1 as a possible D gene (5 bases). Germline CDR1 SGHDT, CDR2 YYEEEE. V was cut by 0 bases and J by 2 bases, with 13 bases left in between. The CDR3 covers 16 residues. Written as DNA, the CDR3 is TGTGCCAGCAGCTTGGGACAAAAGGGGCCCACAGATACGCAGTATTTT. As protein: CASSLGQKGPTDTQYF.

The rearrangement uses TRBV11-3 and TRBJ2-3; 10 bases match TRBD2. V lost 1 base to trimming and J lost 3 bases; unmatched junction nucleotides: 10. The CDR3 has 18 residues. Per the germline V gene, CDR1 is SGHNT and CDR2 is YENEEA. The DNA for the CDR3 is TGTGCCAGCAGCTTAGTACCTAGCGGGAGTCGGGTAACAGATACGCAGTATTTT. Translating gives CASSLVPSGSRVTDTQYF.

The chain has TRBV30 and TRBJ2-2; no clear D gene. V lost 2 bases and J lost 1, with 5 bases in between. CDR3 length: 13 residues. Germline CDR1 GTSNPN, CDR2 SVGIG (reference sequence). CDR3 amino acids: CAWSSGNTGELFF. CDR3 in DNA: TGTGCCTGGAGTTCGGGGAACACCGGGGAGCTGTTTTTT.

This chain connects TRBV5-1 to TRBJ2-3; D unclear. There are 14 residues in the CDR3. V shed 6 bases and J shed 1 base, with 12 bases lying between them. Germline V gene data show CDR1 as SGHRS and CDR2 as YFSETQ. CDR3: CASTPLAGTDTQYF. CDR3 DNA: TGCGCCAGCACCCCCCTTGCGGGCACAGATACGCAGTATTTT. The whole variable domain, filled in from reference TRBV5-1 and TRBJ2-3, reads KAGVTQTPRYLIKTRGQQVTLSCSPISGHRSVSWYQQTPGQGLQFLFEYFSETQRNKGNFPGRFSGRQFSNSRSEMNVSTLELGDSALYLCASTPLAGTDTQYFGPGTRLTVL.

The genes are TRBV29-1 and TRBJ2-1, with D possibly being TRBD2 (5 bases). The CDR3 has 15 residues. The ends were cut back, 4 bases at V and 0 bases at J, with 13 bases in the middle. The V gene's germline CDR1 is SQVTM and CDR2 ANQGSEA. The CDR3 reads CSVVPADLSYNEQFF. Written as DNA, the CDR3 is TGCAGCGTTGTCCCAGCGGACCTCTCCTACAATGAGCAGTTCTTC.

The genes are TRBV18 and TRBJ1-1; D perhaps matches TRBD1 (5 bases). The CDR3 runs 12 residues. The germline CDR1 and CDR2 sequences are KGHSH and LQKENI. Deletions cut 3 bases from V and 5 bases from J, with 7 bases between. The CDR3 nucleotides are TGTGCCAGCTCACCGACAGATACTGAAGCTTTCTTT. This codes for CASSPTDTEAFF.

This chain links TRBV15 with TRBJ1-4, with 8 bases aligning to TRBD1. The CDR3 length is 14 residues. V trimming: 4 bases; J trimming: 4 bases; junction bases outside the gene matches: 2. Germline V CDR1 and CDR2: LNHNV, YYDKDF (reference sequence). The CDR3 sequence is CATSNGQGNEKLFF. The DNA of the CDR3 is TGTGCCACCAGCAACGGACAGGGTAATGAAAAACTGTTTTTT.

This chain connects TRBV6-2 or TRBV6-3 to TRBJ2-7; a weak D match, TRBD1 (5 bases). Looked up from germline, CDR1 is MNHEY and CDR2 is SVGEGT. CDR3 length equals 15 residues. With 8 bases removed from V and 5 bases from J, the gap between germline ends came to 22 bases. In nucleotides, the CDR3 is TGTGCCAGCGGCCCTGTAGGGGTACCTCAGGACGAGCAGTACTTC. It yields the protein CASGPVGVPQDEQYF.

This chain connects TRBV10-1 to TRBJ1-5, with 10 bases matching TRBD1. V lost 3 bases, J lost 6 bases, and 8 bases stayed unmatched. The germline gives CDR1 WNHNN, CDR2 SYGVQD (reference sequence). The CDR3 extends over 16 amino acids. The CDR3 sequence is CASSESDRGRVQPQHF. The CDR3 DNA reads TGCGCCAGCAGTGAATCAGACAGGGGGCGGGTTCAGCCCCAGCATTTT.

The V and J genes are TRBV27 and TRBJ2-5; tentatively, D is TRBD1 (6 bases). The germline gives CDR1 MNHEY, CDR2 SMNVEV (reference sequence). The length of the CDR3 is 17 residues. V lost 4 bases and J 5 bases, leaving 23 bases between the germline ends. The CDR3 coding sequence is TGTGCCAGCAGTTCGGTACAGACAGGTAAGGATAGGGAGACCCAGTACTTC. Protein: CASSSVQTGKDRETQYF.

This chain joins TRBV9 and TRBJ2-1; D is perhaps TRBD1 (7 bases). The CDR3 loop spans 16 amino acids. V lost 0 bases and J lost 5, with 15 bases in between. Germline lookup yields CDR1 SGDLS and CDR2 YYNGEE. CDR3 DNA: TGTGCCAGCAGCGTAGGAGGCAGGGGGGCCGACAATGAGCAGTTCTTC. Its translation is CASSVGGRGADNEQFF.

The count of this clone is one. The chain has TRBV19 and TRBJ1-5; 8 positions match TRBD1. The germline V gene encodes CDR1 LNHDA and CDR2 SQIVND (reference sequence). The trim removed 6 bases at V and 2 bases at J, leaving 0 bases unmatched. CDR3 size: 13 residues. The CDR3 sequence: CASRDRGNQPQHF. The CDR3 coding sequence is TGTGCCAGTAGGGACAGGGGCAATCAGCCCCAGCATTTT.

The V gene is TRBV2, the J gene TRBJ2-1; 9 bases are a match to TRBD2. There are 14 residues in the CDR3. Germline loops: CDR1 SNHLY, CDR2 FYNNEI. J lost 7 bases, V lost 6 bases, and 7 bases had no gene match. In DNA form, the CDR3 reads TGTGCCAGCAGCCGGACTAGCGCCATTAATGAGCAGTTCTTC. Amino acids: CASSRTSAINEQFF.

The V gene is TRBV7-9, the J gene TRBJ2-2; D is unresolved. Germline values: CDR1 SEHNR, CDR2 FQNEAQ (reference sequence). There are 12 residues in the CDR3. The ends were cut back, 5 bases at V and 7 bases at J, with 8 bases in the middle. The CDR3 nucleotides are TGTGCCAGCAGCCTTACAAACGGGGAGCTGTTTTTT. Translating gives CASSLTNGELFF. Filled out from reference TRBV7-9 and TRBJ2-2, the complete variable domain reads DTGVSQNPRHKITKRGQNVTFRCDPISEHNRLYWYRQTLGQGPEFLTYFQNEAQLEKSRLLSDRFSAERPKGSFSTLEIQRTEQGDSAMYLCASSLTNGELFFGEGSRLTVL.

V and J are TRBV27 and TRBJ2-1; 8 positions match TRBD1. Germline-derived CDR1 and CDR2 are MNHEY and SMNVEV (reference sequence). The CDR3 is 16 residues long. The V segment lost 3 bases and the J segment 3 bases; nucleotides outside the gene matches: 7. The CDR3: CASSFSGTGIYNEQFF. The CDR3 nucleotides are TGTGCCAGCAGTTTCTCCGGGACAGGTATCTACAATGAGCAGTTCTTC.

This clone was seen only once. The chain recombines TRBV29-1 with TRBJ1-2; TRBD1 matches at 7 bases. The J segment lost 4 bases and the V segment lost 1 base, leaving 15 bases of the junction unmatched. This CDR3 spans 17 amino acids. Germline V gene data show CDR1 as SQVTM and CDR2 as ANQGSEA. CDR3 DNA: TGCAGCGTTGAAGTAGTACTAGACAGGGTGGATAGCTATGGCTACACCTTC. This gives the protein CSVEVVLDRVDSYGYTF.

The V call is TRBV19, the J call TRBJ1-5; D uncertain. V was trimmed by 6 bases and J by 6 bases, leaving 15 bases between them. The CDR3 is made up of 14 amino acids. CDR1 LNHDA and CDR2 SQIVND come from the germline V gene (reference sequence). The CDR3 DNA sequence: TGTGCCAGTAGAACAAGCGGAATTGGTCAGCCCCAGCATTTT. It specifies CASRTSGIGQPQHF.

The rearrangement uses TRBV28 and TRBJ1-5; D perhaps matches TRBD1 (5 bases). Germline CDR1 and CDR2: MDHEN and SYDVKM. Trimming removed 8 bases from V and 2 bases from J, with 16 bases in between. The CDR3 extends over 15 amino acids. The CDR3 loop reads CASLGEARGNQPQHF. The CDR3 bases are TGTGCCAGCCTGGGGGAGGCCAGGGGCAATCAGCCCCAGCATTTT.

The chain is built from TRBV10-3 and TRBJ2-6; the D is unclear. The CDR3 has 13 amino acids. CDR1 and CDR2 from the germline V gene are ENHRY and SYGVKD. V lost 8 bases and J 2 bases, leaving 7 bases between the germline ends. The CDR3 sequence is CAIGTAGANVLTF. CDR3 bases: TGTGCCATCGGCACAGCTGGGGCCAACGTCCTGACTTTC.

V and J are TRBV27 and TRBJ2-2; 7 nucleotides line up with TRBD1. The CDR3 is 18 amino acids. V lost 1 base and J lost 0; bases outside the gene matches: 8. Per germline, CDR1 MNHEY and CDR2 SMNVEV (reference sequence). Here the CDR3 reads CASSLFAGTAPNTGELFF. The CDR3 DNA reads TGTGCCAGCAGTTTATTCGCAGGGACAGCTCCGAACACCGGGGAGCTGTTTTTT.

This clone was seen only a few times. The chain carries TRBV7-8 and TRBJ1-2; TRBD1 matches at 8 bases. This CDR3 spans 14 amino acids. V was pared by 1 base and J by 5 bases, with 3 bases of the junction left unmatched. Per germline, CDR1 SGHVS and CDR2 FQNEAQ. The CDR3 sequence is CASSLGDRRYGYTF. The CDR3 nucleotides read TGTGCCAGCAGCTTAGGGGACAGGAGATATGGCTACACCTTC.

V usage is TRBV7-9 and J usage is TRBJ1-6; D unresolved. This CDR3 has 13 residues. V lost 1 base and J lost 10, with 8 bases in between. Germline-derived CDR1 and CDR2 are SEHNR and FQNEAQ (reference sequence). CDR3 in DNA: TGTGCCAGCAGCTTAGTATACCAGTCACCCCTCCACTTT. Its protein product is CASSLVYQSPLHF.